The source of this T cell receptor beta chain is a study of T cells after posttransplantation cyclophosphamide. Only in-frame clones appear in the TCRdb table, and some are missing; sequencing was by immunoSEQ multiplex PCR. The table lists tens of thousands of clones, just under 80% of them singletons. Busulfan-fludarabine conditioning, marrow transplant, and cyclophosphamide on days +3 and +4 were administered. V lost 6 bases and J 5 bases, leaving 16 bases between the germline ends. The germline V gene encodes CDR1 MDHEN and CDR2 SYDVKM. The CDR3 contains 14 residues. The J gene is TRBJ1-2, the V gene TRBV28; D may be TRBD1 (6 bases). The origin of this receptor is a female patient in her 40s who received an allogeneic stem cell transplant from a related donor, was CMV-positive, and had no GVHD. Part of the T cell pool may stem from the graft donor. The source material was CD4+ T cells sorted from blood, sampled approximately 2,000 days after a stem cell transplant with posttransplant cyclophosphamide. The CDR3 DNA is TGTGCCAGCAGGCCACAGGGTCGAGAGTATGGCTACACCTTC. This encodes CASRPQGREYGYTF.